The T cell receptor (beta chain) under discussion was sequenced for a study of control samples from healthy donors and cancer patients. Germline V gene lookup returns CDR1 SNHLY and CDR2 FYNNEI. The V gene lost 8 bases and the J gene lost 2 bases, with 5 bases spanning the gap. This CDR3 has 11 amino acids. Profiled with immunoSEQ multiplex PCR; TCRdb holds only in-frame clones, not every one. The table includes approximately 80,000 clones, 70% to 90% detected once. The V gene is TRBV2, the J gene TRBJ2-3; D unclear. The sample comprised blood. The sequence came from a woman aged 45 to 65 in good health. In nucleotides, the CDR3 is TGTGCCAGCGGAATCACAGATACGCAGTATTTT. Amino acid sequence: CASGITDTQYF.